Below, 26 T cell receptor beta chains from the same sample are listed, as sequenced in a study of T cells after posttransplantation cyclophosphamide. Here immunoSEQ multiplex PCR was the method, and the copy in TCRdb shows in-frame clones only, minus some. The profile covers just under 20,000 clones, with 87% appearing a single time and just under 7.5% taken by the ten largest. Cyclophosphamide on days +3 and +4 followed busulfan-fludarabine conditioning and a marrow graft. The specimen comprised PBMCs, sampled after allogeneic stem cell transplant with posttransplant cyclophosphamide. The receptor source for this set is a female patient in her thirties or forties who received an allogeneic stem cell transplant from a related donor, was CMV-positive, and had no GVHD. The graft donor may account for some of the T cells.

In its sample, this clone was seen a few times. This rearrangement joins TRBV25-1 to TRBJ1-3; a possible D gene is TRBD1 (5 bases). In germline, CDR1 is MGHDK, CDR2 SYGVNS. V was cut by 5 bases and J by 0 bases, with 11 bases left in between. CDR3 length equals 15 residues. The chain's CDR3 is CASSTRGVSGNTIYF. Here the CDR3 DNA reads TGTGCCAGCAGTACACGGGGGGTCTCTGGAAACACCATATATTTT.

This sequence joins TRBV13 and TRBJ2-7; 8 bases agree with TRBD2. Germline V gene data show CDR1 as PRHDT and CDR2 as FYEKMQ (reference sequence). Trimming cost V 1 base and J 5 bases; bases outside gene matches: 4. The CDR3 consists of 14 residues. CDR3 DNA: TGTGCCAGCAGCTTAGTAGCGGGGACCCACGAGCAGTACTTC. The encoded protein is CASSLVAGTHEQYF.

The rearrangement joins TRBV7-2 to TRBJ1-5; D is undetermined. CDR3 length: 15 amino acids. V lost 6 bases and J lost 2, with 14 bases in between. Germline values: CDR1 SGHTA, CDR2 FQGNSA. DNA for the CDR3: TGTGCCAGCAGTATCGGAGGTACAGGCAATCAGCCCCAGCATTTT. Translated, it gives CASSIGGTGNQPQHF.

The chain has TRBV5-4 and TRBJ2-7; 10 nucleotides line up with TRBD2. The junction had 10 bases not matched to a gene; V was cut back by 4 bases and J by 3 bases. There are 16 residues in the CDR3. Germline V CDR1 and CDR2: SGHNT, YYREEE (reference sequence). The CDR3 loop reads CASSPGRTSGNYEQYF. DNA for the CDR3: TGTGCCAGCAGCCCGGGACGGACTAGCGGTAACTACGAGCAGTACTTC.

The chain is built from TRBV29-1 and TRBJ2-1, with a weak D call TRBD2 (6 bases). The germline V and J ends were trimmed by 0 bases and 4 bases, with 16 bases remaining between them. Germline CDR1 reads SQVTM; CDR2 reads ANQGSEA. This CDR3 is built from 16 residues. In DNA form, the CDR3 reads TGCAGCGTTGAAGAGCGTCTGGCCGGGGGATACAATGAGCAGTTCTTC. Protein sequence: CSVEERLAGGYNEQFF.

The chain joins TRBV9 to TRBJ2-2, with TRBD2 as a possible D gene (6 bases). V gave up 4 bases and J gave up 0 bases, with 19 bases separating them. Germline values: CDR1 SGDLS, CDR2 YYNGEE. The CDR3 runs to 18 residues. The chain's CDR3 is CASSPRGLARANTGELFF. In DNA, the CDR3 is TGTGCCAGCAGCCCGCGCGGGCTAGCGCGGGCGAACACCGGGGAGCTGTTTTTT.

V and J are TRBV7-2 and TRBJ2-1; unclear D gene. Germline CDR1 is SGHTA and CDR2 is FQGNSA. The V end lost 4 bases, the J end lost 0 bases, and 10 bases lay between the germline ends. This CDR3 is built from 15 residues. The CDR3 DNA is TGTGCCAGCAGCTCGACTGTGAGCTCCTACAATGAGCAGTTCTTC. Translating it yields CASSSTVSSYNEQFF.

This chain joins TRBV9 and TRBJ1-3, with D unresolved. V shed 0 bases and J shed 4 bases, with 8 bases lying between them. The CDR3 spans 14 residues. Per the germline V gene, CDR1 is SGDLS and CDR2 is YYNGEE. DNA of the CDR3: TGTGCCAGCAGCGTAGGTTCGACAGGAAACACCATATATTTT. Translated, it gives CASSVGSTGNTIYF.

J is TRBJ2-5 and V is TRBV30; TRBD1 agrees at 10 bases. The CDR3 is 16 amino acids. After removal of 3 bases from V and 5 bases from J, the junction contained 12 bases not matched to a gene. Germline V lookup: CDR1 GTSNPN, CDR2 SVGIG (reference sequence). The CDR3, as DNA: TGTGCCTGGAGGGGACGGCGATGGACAGGGGGGGAGACCCAGTACTTC. Translation: CAWRGRRWTGGETQYF.

This clone was found a few times. The rearrangement links TRBV25-1 to TRBJ2-7; D is perhaps TRBD2 (5 bases). CDR1 is MGHDK, CDR2 SYGVNS, per germline. The CDR3 is 13 residues long. Deletions cut 7 bases from V and 4 bases from J, with 14 bases between. In DNA, the CDR3 is TGTGCCAGCAACCCCCCGGGGTTATACGAGCAGTACTTC. Its translation is CASNPPGLYEQYF.

Here the CDR3 DNA reads TGTGCCAGCAGCCCCAGCGGGAGGCCTAACAATGAGCAGTTCTTC. Protein: CASSPSGRPNNEQFF. The chain employs TRBV13 and TRBJ2-1, with 9 bases lining up with TRBD2. The CDR3 is 15 residues long. CDR1 is PRHDT and CDR2 is FYEKMQ in the germline V gene (reference sequence). V was pared by 5 bases and J by 5 bases, with 7 bases of the junction left unmatched.

In this sample, this clone turned up once. The chain has TRBV5-4 and TRBJ1-4, with D maybe TRBD1 (6 bases). The V end was cut by 2 bases, the J end by 5 bases, with 10 bases between. Per the germline V gene, CDR1 is SGHNT and CDR2 is YYREEE (reference sequence). The CDR3 sequence is 14 residues long. CDR3 in DNA: TGTGCCAGCAGCTTAACAGGGCGGAATGAAAAACTGTTTTTT. This encodes CASSLTGRNEKLFF.

The chain is built from TRBV5-5 and TRBJ2-7; 12 bases fit TRBD2. The CDR3 is 17 residues long. V lost 4 bases and J lost 2; bases outside the gene matches: 10. Germline CDR1 is SGHKS and CDR2 is YYEKEE (reference sequence). This chain's CDR3 is CASSHRTSGIDTYEQYF. Written as DNA, the CDR3 is TGTGCCAGCAGCCATAGGACTAGCGGGATCGACACCTACGAGCAGTACTTC. The full variable domain, in which reference TRBV5-5 and TRBJ2-7 provide the parts outside the CDR3, is DAGVTQSPTHLIKTRGQQVTLRCSPISGHKSVSWYQQVLGQGPQFIFQYYEKEERGRGNFPDRFSARQFPNYSSELNVNALLLGDSALYLCASSHRTSGIDTYEQYFGPGTRLTVT.

This rearrangement joins TRBV5-4 to TRBJ2-3; TRBD2 matches 10 bases. Germline CDR1 and CDR2: SGHNT and YYREEE (reference sequence). With 0 bases clipped from V and 1 base from J, the junction kept 8 bases outside the gene matches. This CDR3 has 18 residues. As DNA, the CDR3 is TGTGCCAGCAGCTTGGGTAGCGGGAGGTTTGAGGGCACAGATACGCAGTATTTT. Translated, it gives CASSLGSGRFEGTDTQYF.

This chain uses TRBV4-1 with TRBJ1-5, with a tentative D call TRBD1 (5 bases). The CDR3 totals 16 residues. V dropped 1 base and J dropped 0 bases, with 10 bases sitting between them. Germline loops: CDR1 MGHRA, CDR2 YSYEKL. CDR3 nucleotide sequence: TGCGCCAGCAGCCAAGTTTGGGGACTTAGCAATCAGCCCCAGCATTTT. Its translation is CASSQVWGLSNQPQHF.

The chain links TRBV27 to TRBJ2-1; 9 bases are shared with TRBD2. The CDR3 contains 15 residues. Germline V gene sequence: CDR1 MNHEY, CDR2 SMNVEV (reference sequence). With 6 bases clipped from V and 6 bases from J, the junction kept 9 bases outside the gene matches. The CDR3: CASRPFWTSVNEQFF. The CDR3 DNA sequence: TGTGCCAGCAGACCGTTTTGGACTAGCGTCAATGAGCAGTTCTTC.

The genes are TRBV6-5 and TRBJ1-1; TRBD1 is a possible D gene (6 bases). CDR1 MNHEY and CDR2 SVGAGI come from the germline V gene. The CDR3 sequence is 14 residues long. The V and J ends lost 5 bases and 1 base respectively, with 11 bases between them. The DNA of the CDR3 is TGTGCCAGCAGTCCGGACAGCTCGAACACTGAAGCTTTCTTT. It translates to CASSPDSSNTEAFF.

This clone was seen a handful of times. The chain employs TRBV14 and TRBJ2-1; tentative D call: TRBD2 (6 bases). Looked up from germline, CDR1 is SGHDN and CDR2 is FVKESK. The CDR3 covers 17 residues. V was shortened by 3 bases and J by 1 base, with 16 bases between the two germline ends. The chain's CDR3 is CASSHRDSGGSYNEQFF. The CDR3 DNA reads as TGTGCCAGCAGCCACCGAGACAGTGGGGGGTCCTACAATGAGCAGTTCTTC. Using reference TRBV14 and TRBJ2-1 for the parts outside the CDR3, the full variable domain is EAGVTQFPSHSVIEKGQTVTLRCDPISGHDNLYWYRRVMGKEIKFLLHFVKESKQDESGMPNNRFLAERTGGTYSTLKVQPAELEDSGVYFCASSHRDSGGSYNEQFFGPGTRLTVL.

The V and J genes are TRBV6-4 and TRBJ1-2, with D uncertain. The CDR3 has 15 amino acids. CDR1 is MRHNA, CDR2 SNTAGT, per germline. Trimming shortened V by 5 bases and J by 0 bases, and 13 bases separated the two germline ends. This CDR3 is CASSPVVGANYGYTF. CDR3 bases: TGTGCCAGCAGTCCGGTGGTAGGAGCTAACTATGGCTACACCTTC.

CDR3 in amino acids: CASSIAGDAYEQYF. CDR3 nucleotides: TGTGCCAGCAGTATTGCAGGGGATGCCTACGAGCAGTACTTC. The rearrangement joins TRBV28 to TRBJ2-7; TRBD1 might be the D (6 bases). The CDR3 extends over 14 amino acids. Trimming removed 5 bases from V and 2 bases from J, with 13 bases in between. Germline V gives CDR1 MDHEN, CDR2 SYDVKM.

The V gene is TRBV7-2, the J gene TRBJ2-5; 12 bases align to TRBD2. Per the germline V gene, CDR1 is SGHTA and CDR2 is FQGNSA. The CDR3 spans 15 residues. The V gene end was trimmed by 2 bases and the J gene end by 5 bases; junction bases not matched to a gene: 3. The CDR3 bases are TGTGCCAGCAGCTTAAGTCTAGCGGGAGGGGAGACCCAGTACTTC. Translation gives CASSLSLAGGETQYF.

This chain connects TRBV28 to TRBJ2-4; 10 bases align to TRBD1. V trimming: 5 bases; J trimming: 1 base; junction bases outside the gene matches: 5. Germline V gene lookup returns CDR1 MDHEN and CDR2 SYDVKM. This CDR3 has 16 amino acids. This CDR3 is CASSQGGQGAKNIQYF. CDR3 nucleotides: TGTGCCAGCAGTCAAGGGGGACAGGGGGCCAAAAACATTCAGTACTTC.

The chain uses TRBV4-1 and TRBJ2-1, with D possibly being TRBD1 (6 bases). CDR1 and CDR2 from the germline V gene are MGHRA and YSYEKL. This CDR3 contains 16 residues. The germline V and J ends were trimmed by 2 bases and 3 bases, with 14 bases remaining between them. CDR3 region: CASSQNPGVGYNEQFF. The CDR3 nucleotides read TGCGCCAGCAGCCAAAACCCAGGGGTGGGCTACAATGAGCAGTTCTTC.

The rearrangement joins TRBV5-1 to TRBJ2-5, with 8 bases identical to TRBD2. CDR1 SGHRS and CDR2 YFSETQ come from the germline V gene. Trimming removed 4 bases from V and 1 base from J; junction bases left unmatched: 9. The CDR3 contains 16 residues. Here the CDR3 DNA reads TGCGCCAGCAGCCTTAGCGGGGAGGGCCTCCAAGAGACCCAGTACTTC. Translating it yields CASSLSGEGLQETQYF. Using reference TRBV5-1 and TRBJ2-5 for the parts outside the CDR3, the full variable domain is KAGVTQTPRYLIKTRGQQVTLSCSPISGHRSVSWYQQTPGQGLQFLFEYFSETQRNKGNFPGRFSGRQFSNSRSEMNVSTLELGDSALYLCASSLSGEGLQETQYFGPGTRLLVL.

The chain uses TRBV27 and TRBJ2-7, with 13 bases identical to TRBD2. V gave up 5 bases and J gave up 0 bases; unmatched junction bases: 4. Looked up from germline, CDR1 is MNHEY and CDR2 is SMNVEV (reference sequence). This CDR3 spans 16 amino acids. CDR3 residues: CASSDGTSGNSYEQYF. For the CDR3, the DNA is TGTGCCAGCAGTGATGGGACTAGCGGGAACTCCTACGAGCAGTACTTC.

The chain is built from TRBV2 and TRBJ1-5; D remains ambiguous. V lost 4 bases and J 15 bases, leaving 13 bases between the germline ends. The CDR3 consists of 11 residues. Germline loops: CDR1 SNHLY, CDR2 FYNNEI. This chain's CDR3 is CASSGGGGLHF. The CDR3 nucleotides are TGTGCCAGCAGTGGGGGAGGAGGACTGCATTTT.